The source of this TCR beta chain is a study of blood T cell repertoires in COVID-19. About the research overall: In each case, the material was cDNA or gDNA derived from T cells, B-cell-depleted T cells, or PBMCs.

Germline V gene data show CDR1 as LNHDA and CDR2 as SQIVND (reference sequence). The germline V and J ends were trimmed by 4 bases and 2 bases, with 3 bases remaining between them. The CDR3 consists of 12 residues. Patients of the Seattle cohort, enrolled during active infection, were followed longitudinally. In the study's own analysis: It was from reference gene primer amplification that nucleated cell counts were estimated. The method was immunoSEQ multiplex PCR; TCRdb's version includes in-frame clones alone and lacks a portion of them. V, J and clone size derive from that table, while D and trimming were established from the DNA sequence. Here the sample spans fewer than 250,000 clones, around four fifths being singletons.

The chain is built from TRBV19 and TRBJ1-3, with D hard to call. Sequencing used peripheral blood. The TCR originated in a woman older than 75 with COVID-19, enrolled during active disease. Here the CDR3 reads CASSTAGNTIYF. The CDR3 DNA reads as TGTGCCAGTAGTACAGCTGGAAACACCATATATTTT.